This entry concerns a single T cell receptor beta chain. The V and J ends lost 3 bases and 2 bases respectively, with 10 bases between them. Germline loops: CDR1 MNHEY, CDR2 SMNVEV (reference sequence). The CDR3 is 14 residues long. The data belong to a study of spatial heterogeneity in lung cancer. Study overall: In raw reads, more than 9.5 appearances on average were recorded for each unique TCR and UMI combination.

TCR cDNA molecules each carried a unique molecular identifier. Using its own MiXCR run on the 5' RACE reads, TCRdb lists one record per CDR3 protein. The table has around 7,700 distinct CDR3 sequences, about 16% seen once; the top ten hold more than 12%. Stated time point: sample taken at primary tumor resection. There were approximately 69 donors, all of them untreated patients with early-stage non-small cell lung cancer. Sequencing of whole RNA from tumor, nontumor lung or frozen PBMC involved no sorting. V usage is TRBV27 and J usage is TRBJ1-1, with D possibly matching TRBD1 (5 bases). This TCR derives from a male donor with early-stage non-small cell lung cancer. Material: normal lung tissue next to the tumor, obtained at surgery. CDR3 nucleotide sequence: TGTGCCAGCAGTTTGGGGACGGCTAACACTGAAGCTTTCTTT. Residues: CASSLGTANTEAFF.